This T cell receptor beta chain was captured by sequencing in a study of cytomegalovirus exposure and HLA in healthy donors. As for the study in general: Most donors, just over 80% of approximately 400 genotyped, fell in the Caucasian-associated ancestry cluster. Study results and caveats: Fewer than 20,000 TCR beta sequences were associated with HLA alleles at 0.05 false discovery rate in a later analysis. As was reported, the classifier diagnosed cytomegalovirus status with high specificity and sensitivity. There were several of the most significant clusters that appeared linked to common viral pathogens in a later analysis.

PCR was performed using 60 Vbeta and 13 Jbeta primers. Some clones are missing from TCRdb's copy, which holds only in-frame ones; the method was immunoSEQ multiplex PCR. In the table there are a few hundred thousand clones, 81% of which are singletons. This clone was observed once. Its antigen is not known. Trimming shortened V by 0 bases and J by 2 bases, and 14 bases separated the two germline ends. CDR3 length: 16 residues. CDR1 is LGHNT, CDR2 FRNRAP, per germline. This clonotype was obtained from a woman in her fifties or sixties in good health and CMV-seropositive. Material: PBMCs. This chain connects TRBV12-5 to TRBJ2-7; D perhaps matches TRBD2 (5 bases). The CDR3: CASGLVGGSSTYEQYF. DNA for the CDR3: TGTGCTAGTGGTTTGGTAGGCGGGTCGTCTACCTACGAGCAGTACTTC.